The following is a T cell receptor beta chain sequence with its context. The antigen remains unidentified. The CDR3 sequence is 15 residues long. Trimming cost V 5 bases and J 7 bases; bases outside gene matches: 12. Germline CDR1 and CDR2: MDHEN and SYDVKM. The data originate from a study of T cell responses to AZD1222 COVID-19 vaccine. The protocol was immunoSEQ multiplex PCR, while the TCRdb copy is restricted to in-frame clones and leaves out a portion. The sample shows about 85,000 clones, roughly nine tenths of them seen only once. Study findings and constraints: A mostly white British donor set with more females was recruited, and clonal diversity was possibly underestimated. Recipients of two AZD1222 doses showed rising Spike-specific TCR breadth and depth.

Source: peripheral blood, taken on day 0 of AZD1222 vaccination. This clonotype was sampled from an adult in good health. V usage is TRBV28 and J usage is TRBJ1-1, with 8 nucleotides matching TRBD1. The CDR3 nucleotides read TGTGCCAGCAGTCAAGTCCGACAGGGGCAGGGTGAAGCTTTCTTT. Amino acid sequence: CASSQVRQGQGEAFF.